A single sample is the source of the 14 T cell receptor beta chains below, sequenced in a study of shared T cell receptors in the human thymus (dated by TCRdb to about 2021). Library generation was performed with the immunoSEQ multiplex PCR assay. TCRdb holds this immuneACCESS table with in-frame rearrangements only. Some clones are missing; in checked studies, unresolved V genes explain under half, and the rest has no known cause. A total of around 730,000 clones appear in this sample, 70% to 90% of them only once. Of the sample, more than 0.01% is held by the ten largest clones. The sample was also reused in another study, on human thymus T cells.

Material for sequencing was thymocytes. The receptors here all came from a girl younger than two with a congenital heart defect. Donor details come from another sample of the same person, matched by shared clones.

The chain carries TRBV19 and TRBJ1-1, with D possibly matching TRBD1 (5 bases). The CDR3 sequence is 12 residues long. Germline loops: CDR1 LNHDA, CDR2 SQIVND (reference sequence). The V end lost 8 bases, the J end lost 0 bases, and 7 bases lay between the germline ends. Written as DNA, the CDR3 is TGTGCCAGTCGACAGTTGAACACTGAAGCTTTCTTT. This gives the protein CASRQLNTEAFF. Drawing the rest from reference TRBV19 and TRBJ1-1, the complete variable domain is DGGITQSPKYLFRKEGQNVTLSCEQNLNHDAMYWYRQDPGQGLRLIYYSQIVNDFQKGDIAEGYSVSREKKESFPLTVTSAQKNPTAFYLCASRQLNTEAFFGQGTRLTVV.

This clone has only one observation. This chain uses TRBV30 with TRBJ2-1; TRBD2 matches at 9 bases. The junction had 12 bases not matched to a gene; V was cut back by 8 bases and J by 1 base. Germline CDR1 GTSNPN, CDR2 SVGIG (reference sequence). CDR3 size: 16 residues. CDR3: CASAGGDGDSYNEQFF. The CDR3 DNA reads as TGTGCCAGTGCGGGGGGGGACGGAGATTCCTACAATGAGCAGTTCTTC.

The sample holds a few counts of this clone. The chain combines TRBV19 with TRBJ2-7; D is possibly TRBD1 (6 bases). In germline, CDR1 is LNHDA, CDR2 SQIVND (reference sequence). Trimming stripped 3 bases from V and 2 bases from J, with 14 bases between. The CDR3 extends over 15 amino acids. CDR3 region: CASSMETGPTYEQYF. CDR3 DNA sequence: TGTGCCAGTAGTATGGAGACAGGCCCGACCTACGAGCAGTACTTC. The full variable domain, rest sourced from reference TRBV19 and TRBJ2-7, is DGGITQSPKYLFRKEGQNVTLSCEQNLNHDAMYWYRQDPGQGLRLIYYSQIVNDFQKGDIAEGYSVSREKKESFPLTVTSAQKNPTAFYLCASSMETGPTYEQYFGPGTRLTVT.

The V call is TRBV15, the J call TRBJ1-4; TRBD1 agrees at 8 bases. This CDR3 has 16 amino acids. Trimming took 4 bases from V and 8 from J; bases not matched to a gene: 12. Germline V gene data show CDR1 as LNHNV and CDR2 as YYDKDF (reference sequence). The CDR3 bases are TGTGCCACCAGCACTAAAGGACAGGGAATGCGGGAAAAACTGTTTTTT. Amino acids: CATSTKGQGMREKLFF.

V usage is TRBV5-1 and J usage is TRBJ2-7, with a tentative D call TRBD2 (10 bases). V lost 4 bases, J lost 0 bases, and 35 bases lay in between. CDR1 and CDR2 from the germline V gene are SGHRS and YFSETQ. The CDR3 contains 22 residues. The CDR3 loop reads CASSRNRGLAGVPFPRSYEQYF. In DNA form, the CDR3 reads TGCGCCAGCAGCAGAAACAGGGGGCTAGCGGGGGTCCCCTTTCCCCGCTCCTACGAGCAGTACTTC.

The V call is TRBV12-5, the J call TRBJ1-1; TRBD1 might be the D (6 bases). The CDR3 spans 15 residues. Looked up from germline, CDR1 is LGHNT and CDR2 is FRNRAP. Trimming cost V 6 bases and J 0 bases, with 14 bases left between them. The CDR3 region is CASGHQGYLNTEAFF. CDR3 in DNA: TGTGCTAGTGGCCACCAGGGGTACTTGAACACTGAAGCTTTCTTT.

The sample holds a few counts of this clone. The genes are TRBV27 and TRBJ1-6, with 8 nucleotides matching TRBD1. The germline CDR1 and CDR2 sequences are MNHEY and SMNVEV (reference sequence). V trimming: 6 bases; J trimming: 7 bases; junction bases outside the gene matches: 5. This CDR3 is 14 amino acids long. The CDR3 DNA sequence: TGTGCCAGCAGCCTAGACAGGGGCAATTCACCCCTCCACTTT. Amino acids: CASSLDRGNSPLHF.

CDR3: CASSSRLAGGAETQYF. The CDR3 bases are TGTGCCAGCAGCTCGAGACTAGCGGGGGGCGCCGAGACCCAGTACTTC. The chain combines TRBV7-6 with TRBJ2-5; 13 positions match TRBD2. Germline assignment: CDR1 SGHVS and CDR2 FNYEAQ. The CDR3 is 16 residues long. J lost 5 bases, V lost 4 bases, and 7 bases had no gene match.

This clone has more than one count but fewer than ten. The genes are TRBV13 and TRBJ2-5; possible D gene TRBD2, 5 bases. Germline-derived CDR1 and CDR2 are PRHDT and FYEKMQ (reference sequence). The CDR3 length is 14 residues. Trimming shortened V by 5 bases and J by 2 bases, and 12 bases separated the two germline ends. As DNA, the CDR3 is TGTGCCAGCAGCCATCCACTAGTACAAGAGACCCAGTACTTC. Its translation: CASSHPLVQETQYF.

The CDR3 nucleotides are TGTGCCAGCAGCCCATCATGGTTGGGGGCCGAGCAGTACTTC. Amino acids: CASSPSWLGAEQYF. The J gene is TRBJ2-7, the V gene TRBV27; D possibly corresponds to TRBD1 (6 bases). Germline values: CDR1 MNHEY, CDR2 SMNVEV (reference sequence). The CDR3 runs to 14 residues. Trimming pared 6 bases from V and 6 bases from J, leaving 18 bases between.

In DNA form, the CDR3 reads TGCGCCAGCAGCCGAGAAGGGAAGACAGACTATAATTCACCCCTCCACTTT. It is translated as CASSREGKTDYNSPLHF. The chain links TRBV4-3 to TRBJ1-6, with a possible D match to TRBD1 (5 bases). CDR1 is LGHNA, CDR2 YSLEER, per germline. This CDR3 region has 17 residues. V dropped 4 bases and J dropped 3 bases, with 16 bases sitting between them.

This clone was observed a handful of times. This chain joins TRBV4-2 and TRBJ2-3; TRBD2 matches at 15 bases. Germline values: CDR1 LGHNA, CDR2 YNFKEQ. The junction had 6 bases not matched to a gene; V was cut back by 0 bases and J by 2 bases. CDR3 size: 19 residues. CDR3 loop: CASSQDGGLAGGYTDTQYF. Written as DNA, the CDR3 is TGTGCCAGCAGCCAAGACGGAGGACTAGCGGGGGGGTACACAGATACGCAGTATTTT.

The chain recombines TRBV30 with TRBJ2-1, with D possibly TRBD2 on 6 matching bases. Germline lookup yields CDR1 GTSNPN and CDR2 SVGIG (reference sequence). V was shortened by 4 bases and J by 4 bases, with 26 bases between the two germline ends. The CDR3 consists of 18 residues. The CDR3 coding sequence is TGTGCCTGGATCTCCCGGGACTCCTTATCCAAAGAGTACAATGAGCAGTTCTTC. Translated, it gives CAWISRDSLSKEYNEQFF.

The gene calls are TRBV5-8 and TRBJ1-1; D is possibly TRBD1 (5 bases). CDR1 is SGHTS, CDR2 YDEGEE, per germline. The V gene lost 3 bases and the J gene lost 11 bases, with 14 bases spanning the gap. The CDR3 extends over 12 amino acids. The CDR3 bases are TGTGCCAGCAGCTGCCCAGGGTGCCGGGCTTTCTTT. It codes for CASSCPGCRAFF.